This TCR beta chain is from a study of blood T cells in healthy people across ages. Alongside a J-beta primer mix, a sample-barcoded 5' primer served in a second PCR lasting roughly 7 to 11 cycles. TCRdb reanalysed the 5' RACE reads using MiXCR and keeps one entry per CDR3 protein. The top ten clones hold over 10% of a sample with under 850,000 distinct CDR3 sequences, roughly 40% of them seen once. Germline-derived CDR1 and CDR2 are DFQATT and SNEGSKA (reference sequence). The CDR3 extends over 16 amino acids. V dropped 4 bases and J dropped 5; count of bases not matched to a gene: 14. Broader study findings: Per-million-T-cell TCR beta diversity fell roughly linearly with age.

A remark on this clonotype: Antigen: not known.

The sequence was obtained from a young man in good health. Sequenced material: blood. This chain connects TRBV20-1 to TRBJ1-5; 7 nucleotides line up with TRBD1. CDR3 nucleotide sequence: TGCAGTGCTACTGGAACCCAAGACAGGGCCGATCAGCCCCAGCATTTT. It translates to CSATGTQDRADQPQHF.